Each of the 31 T cell receptor beta chains below was sequenced from the same sample in a study of cytomegalovirus exposure and HLA in healthy donors. The PCR was carried out with 60 Vbeta primers and 13 Jbeta primers. The data were produced by immunoSEQ multiplex PCR, yet TCRdb's version contains in-frame clones alone and is incomplete. The data hold 140,000 to 150,000 clones, with about two thirds observed a single time. The source material was PBMCs. These receptors originate from a woman aged 18-29 years in good health and CMV-seronegative.

This chain joins TRBV27 and TRBJ2-5, with 9 bases aligning to TRBD1. The J call may be in error: the DNA end matches TRBJ2-7 better. Germline CDR1 reads MNHEY; CDR2 reads SMNVEV (reference sequence). The CDR3 runs to 13 residues. The CDR3 coding sequence is TGTGCCAGCCTTGGGACAGGGAGCTACGAGCAGTACTTC. It translates to CASLGTGSYEQYF.

The gene calls are TRBV5-6 and TRBJ1-6; D ambiguous. CDR1 and CDR2 (germline): SGHDT, YYEEEE. This CDR3 has 16 residues. V was pared by 0 bases and J by 9 bases, with 16 bases between. The CDR3 DNA reads as TGTGCCAGCAGCTTGGTTAACCGGGAGTTTGGTTCACCCCTCCACTTT. Protein sequence: CASSLVNREFGSPLHF.

The genes are TRBV28 and TRBJ2-3, with a weak D call TRBD2 (7 bases). V lost 2 bases, J lost 5 bases, and 14 bases lay in between. The CDR3 sequence is 15 residues long. The germline V gene has CDR1 MDHEN and CDR2 SYDVKM. This chain's CDR3 is CASSLTGGPGDTQYF. CDR3 nucleotide sequence: TGTGCCAGCAGTTTAACGGGGGGCCCGGGAGATACGCAGTATTTT.

The chain carries TRBV30 and TRBJ1-2, with 7 nucleotides matching TRBD1. Trimming took 5 bases from V and 2 from J; bases not matched to a gene: 5. The CDR3 runs to 13 residues. Germline lookup yields CDR1 GTSNPN and CDR2 SVGIG (reference sequence). The CDR3 is CAWSYRGNYGYTF. In nucleotides, the CDR3 is TGTGCCTGGTCCTACAGGGGCAACTATGGCTACACCTTC.

This clone was counted only a few times. V usage is TRBV7-2 and J usage is TRBJ2-2, with D possibly matching TRBD2 (5 bases). Germline CDR1 SGHTA, CDR2 FQGNSA. The CDR3 contains 16 residues. The V end was cut by 5 bases, the J end by 4 bases, with 17 bases between. CDR3 protein: CASSPRLKRATGELFF. The DNA of the CDR3 is TGTGCCAGCAGCCCTAGACTGAAGAGGGCCACCGGGGAGCTGTTTTTT.

The genes are TRBV5-1 and TRBJ1-1; D is unresolved. V dropped 0 bases and J dropped 4 bases, with 13 bases sitting between them. Germline loops: CDR1 SGHRS, CDR2 YFSETQ. This CDR3 contains 15 residues. The CDR3 nucleotides read TGCGCCAGCAGCTTGGGTGCGGCGTTCGGCACTGAAGCTTTCTTT. This translates into CASSLGAAFGTEAFF. Combining the CDR3 with reference TRBV5-1 and TRBJ1-1 gives the whole variable domain KAGVTQTPRYLIKTRGQQVTLSCSPISGHRSVSWYQQTPGQGLQFLFEYFSETQRNKGNFPGRFSGRQFSNSRSEMNVSTLELGDSALYLCASSLGAAFGTEAFFGQGTRLTVV.

This sequence joins TRBV7-2 and TRBJ1-3; no definite D call. The germline CDR1 and CDR2 sequences are SGHTA and FQGNSA. V was shortened by 4 bases and J by 10 bases, with 23 bases between the two germline ends. The CDR3 spans 16 residues. The CDR3 loop reads CASSSPVAALSGTIYF. CDR3 nucleotides: TGTGCCAGCAGCTCCCCTGTAGCGGCCCTCAGCGGTACCATATATTTT.

The V gene is TRBV27, the J gene TRBJ1-1, with a possible D match to TRBD1 (6 bases). Germline-derived CDR1 and CDR2 are MNHEY and SMNVEV (reference sequence). This CDR3 has 13 amino acids. Trimming took off 6 bases at V and 5 bases at J, with 13 bases between the two ends. The CDR3 region has the DNA TGTGCCAGCAGGGTCTTTCAGGGGACTGAAGCTTTCTTT. This sequence encodes CASRVFQGTEAFF.

The J gene is TRBJ2-5, the V gene TRBV7-2; D not certain. This CDR3 is built from 15 residues. The V end was cut by 1 base, the J end by 4 bases, with 13 bases between. Germline assignment: CDR1 SGHTA and CDR2 FQGNSA. CDR3 sequence (DNA): TGTGCCAGCAGCTTAGAGTCGGGTTATACAGAGACCCAGTACTTC. Translated: CASSLESGYTETQYF.

V gene TRBV7-2 combines with J gene TRBJ2-1; TRBD2 agrees at 7 bases. V lost 2 bases to trimming and J lost 4 bases; unmatched junction nucleotides: 8. In germline, CDR1 is SGHTA, CDR2 FQGNSA. The CDR3 is made up of 16 amino acids. The CDR3 loop is CASSLRREGRYNEQFF. The DNA of the CDR3 is TGTGCCAGCAGCTTAAGGAGGGAGGGCCGGTACAATGAGCAGTTCTTC.

The chain employs TRBV10-1 and TRBJ1-1, with 9 bases fitting TRBD1. CDR1 WNHNN and CDR2 SYGVQD come from the germline V gene (reference sequence). CDR3 length equals 14 residues. The J segment lost 4 bases and the V segment lost 7 bases, leaving 7 bases of the junction unmatched. CDR3 bases: TGCGCCAGCACCTCGGGACAGGGCGGCACTGAAGCTTTCTTT. Translation gives CASTSGQGGTEAFF.

CDR3 in DNA: TGTGCCAGCAGTCTCCTTCCAGGGGGAACTGCCACTGAAGCTTTCTTT. Translation gives CASSLLPGGTATEAFF. The chain joins TRBV28 to TRBJ1-1; 7 nucleotides match TRBD1. After removal of 5 bases from V and 4 bases from J, the junction contained 13 bases not matched to a gene. Germline values: CDR1 MDHEN, CDR2 SYDVKM. The CDR3 length is 16 residues.

The chain couples TRBV6-1 to TRBJ1-2, with a tentative D call TRBD1 (6 bases). CDR1 MNHNS and CDR2 SASEGT come from the germline V gene. Trimming left V 6 bases short and J 5 bases short, with 16 bases between. The length of the CDR3 is 14 residues. CDR3 in amino acids: CASSPRTVSYGYTF. Written as DNA, the CDR3 is TGTGCCAGCAGCCCCCGGACAGTTTCATATGGCTACACCTTC.

J is TRBJ1-6 and V is TRBV27, with D perhaps matching TRBD1 (6 bases). The CDR3 loop spans 17 amino acids. V lost 5 bases to trimming and J lost 0 bases, with 14 bases between them. Germline V CDR1 and CDR2: MNHEY, SMNVEV (reference sequence). CDR3 loop: CASSPDSERSYNSPLHF. In DNA, the CDR3 is TGTGCCAGCAGTCCGGACAGTGAACGCTCCTATAATTCACCCCTCCACTTT.

The chain couples TRBV6-4 to TRBJ1-1; 7 bases align to TRBD1. In germline, CDR1 is MRHNA, CDR2 SNTAGT. The CDR3 loop spans 20 amino acids. J gave up 1 base and V 2 bases, and 19 bases lay outside the gene matches. CDR3 nucleotides: TGTGCCAGCAGTGACAGTCCGGATTTGAGGGGGCGTCAAGGGAACACTGAAGCTTTCTTT. Amino acid sequence: CASSDSPDLRGRQGNTEAFF.

CDR3 residues: CATSRETVGLAEYNEQFF. CDR3 coding DNA: TGTGCCACCAGCAGAGAGACGGTCGGACTAGCGGAATACAATGAGCAGTTCTTC. The chain uses TRBV15 and TRBJ2-1; 10 positions agree with TRBD2. The V gene's germline CDR1 is LNHNV and CDR2 YYDKDF (reference sequence). V shed 0 bases and J 4 bases; nucleotides not matched to a gene: 9. This CDR3 is built from 18 residues.

V usage is TRBV5-1 and J usage is TRBJ2-3; 7 positions agree with TRBD2. The CDR3 is 17 residues long. Germline CDR1 SGHRS, CDR2 YFSETQ. The V and J ends lost 7 bases and 3 bases, in that order; junction bases with no gene match: 17. The CDR3 here is CASGKLYLGGGTDTQYF. The CDR3, as DNA: TGCGCCAGCGGCAAATTGTACTTGGGGGGGGGAACAGATACGCAGTATTTT.

The chain recombines TRBV11-2 with TRBJ2-4, with TRBD1 matching 9 bases. In germline, CDR1 is SGHAT, CDR2 FQNNGV. Unmatched junction bases numbered 10, after V lost 5 bases and J lost 8 bases. CDR3 size: 15 residues. In nucleotides, the CDR3 is TGTGCCAGCAGCCAATTCCCGGGACAGGGTTACATTCAGTACTTC. This translates into CASSQFPGQGYIQYF.

V is TRBV5-8 and J is TRBJ2-2, with D possibly being TRBD2 (7 bases). From germline, CDR1 is SGHTS and CDR2 YDEGEE. Trimming pared 3 bases from V and 3 bases from J, leaving 21 bases between. This CDR3 region has 18 residues. The CDR3 nucleotides are TGTGCCAGCAGCTGGGAGGGGGTTTATGTGGACGACACCGGGGAGCTGTTTTTT. Its protein product is CASSWEGVYVDDTGELFF.

V gene TRBV13 combines with J gene TRBJ2-2; D may be TRBD2 (5 bases). The CDR3 contains 15 residues. V was clipped by 6 bases and J by 5 bases, with 16 bases between them. CDR1 is PRHDT, CDR2 FYEKMQ, per germline (reference sequence). CDR3 sequence (DNA): TGTGCCAGCAGTCCTCCGGGCCGAGGGACCGGGGAGCTGTTTTTT. Translating it yields CASSPPGRGTGELFF.

This clone showed up just a few times. V gene TRBV9 combines with J gene TRBJ2-1; TRBD1 aligns across 9 bases. CDR1 is SGDLS and CDR2 is YYNGEE in the germline V gene. CDR3 length equals 15 residues. V dropped 0 bases and J dropped 5; count of bases not matched to a gene: 3. The CDR3 coding sequence is TGTGCCAGCAGCGTAGAAGGACAGGGGCACAATGAGCAGTTCTTC. Translation gives CASSVEGQGHNEQFF.

This clone was counted once. This chain connects TRBV5-4 to TRBJ1-2; D unresolved. The germline V gene has CDR1 SGHNT and CDR2 YYREEE (reference sequence). The CDR3 spans 12 residues. The V end was cut by 3 bases, the J end by 5 bases, with 8 bases between. In nucleotides, the CDR3 is TGTGCCAGCAGCTCCGAGGGTTATGGCTACACCTTC. This gives the protein CASSSEGYGYTF.

The chain combines TRBV9 with TRBJ2-3, with 12 bases fitting TRBD2. J was trimmed by 0 bases and V by 1 base; bases with no gene match: 9. The CDR3 contains 19 residues. Germline V lookup: CDR1 SGDLS, CDR2 YYNGEE. CDR3 sequence (DNA): TGTGCCAGCAGCGTATTACGACTAGCGGGAGCTGTTAGCACAGATACGCAGTATTTT. Amino acids: CASSVLRLAGAVSTDTQYF.

This clone was seen a few times. The CDR3 DNA is TGTGCCAGCAGTCCTATGGGACAGGGATCCTACAATGAGCAGTTCTTC. As protein: CASSPMGQGSYNEQFF. V gene TRBV27 combines with J gene TRBJ2-1; 9 bases align to TRBD1. J lost 1 base, V lost 5 bases, and 6 bases had no gene match. Germline CDR1 and CDR2: MNHEY and SMNVEV (reference sequence). CDR3 length: 16 amino acids.

The CDR3: CASSYGGYQGELFF. In DNA form, the CDR3 reads TGTGCCAGCAGTTACGGGGGGTACCAAGGGGAGCTGTTTTTT. This chain uses TRBV6-5 with TRBJ2-2, with a tentative D call TRBD2 (6 bases). This CDR3 has 14 amino acids. The V and J ends lost 2 bases and 8 bases respectively, with 12 bases between them. Germline loops: CDR1 MNHEY, CDR2 SVGAGI.

The genes are TRBV27 and TRBJ1-1, with D maybe TRBD1 (5 bases). CDR1 MNHEY and CDR2 SMNVEV come from the germline V gene (reference sequence). V lost 3 bases and J lost 6, with 11 bases in between. The length of the CDR3 is 13 residues. In DNA form, the CDR3 reads TGTGCCAGCAGTTTGTTTGGGGGGGCTGAAGCTTTCTTT. Translation gives CASSLFGGAEAFF.

This clone has a handful of counts. This chain joins TRBV5-5 and TRBJ2-7; 9 bases are shared with TRBD1. V lost 4 bases to trimming and J lost 3 bases; unmatched junction nucleotides: 8. Germline V gives CDR1 SGHKS, CDR2 YYEKEE (reference sequence). This CDR3 spans 15 amino acids. The CDR3 DNA reads TGTGCCAGCAGCCTGGGACAGGGTGGTTTCTACGAGCAGTACTTC. Its translation: CASSLGQGGFYEQYF.

J is TRBJ2-2 and V is TRBV11-2, with 11 bases fitting TRBD2. CDR1 is SGHAT, CDR2 FQNNGV, per germline. V gave up 3 bases and J gave up 8 bases; unmatched junction bases: 17. The length of the CDR3 is 19 residues. The CDR3 nucleotides read TGTGCCAGCAGCTTCCTCCGGTCGGGTGCTAGCGGGAGGAATGGGGAGCTGTTTTTT. Its translation is CASSFLRSGASGRNGELFF.

The rearrangement links TRBV25-1 to TRBJ1-2; 7 nucleotides align to TRBD1. J gave up 7 bases and V 3 bases, and 8 bases lay outside the gene matches. Germline CDR1 and CDR2: MGHDK and SYGVNS. The CDR3 has 14 amino acids. CDR3 sequence (DNA): TGTGCCAGCAGTGATCTGACAGGGAAAAGTGGCTACACCTTC. Its protein is CASSDLTGKSGYTF.

This clone was counted between two and nine times. This chain connects TRBV6-5 to TRBJ1-6; tentative D call: TRBD1 (5 bases). The germline CDR1 and CDR2 sequences are MNHEY and SVGAGI. This CDR3 contains 14 residues. Trimming removed 7 bases at V and 7 bases at J, with 14 bases between. CDR3 sequence reads: CASMNRLGNSPLHF. In DNA form, the CDR3 reads TGTGCCAGCATGAACAGGTTGGGCAATTCACCCCTCCACTTT.

This clone showed up just a few times. V and J are TRBV15 and TRBJ1-2, with D unclear. CDR1 is LNHNV and CDR2 is YYDKDF in the germline V gene (reference sequence). CDR3 length: 12 amino acids. V shed 1 base and J shed 5 bases, with 5 bases lying between them. CDR3 bases: TGTGCCACCAGCAGAGGGGCTTATGGCTACACCTTC. Translating it yields CATSRGAYGYTF.